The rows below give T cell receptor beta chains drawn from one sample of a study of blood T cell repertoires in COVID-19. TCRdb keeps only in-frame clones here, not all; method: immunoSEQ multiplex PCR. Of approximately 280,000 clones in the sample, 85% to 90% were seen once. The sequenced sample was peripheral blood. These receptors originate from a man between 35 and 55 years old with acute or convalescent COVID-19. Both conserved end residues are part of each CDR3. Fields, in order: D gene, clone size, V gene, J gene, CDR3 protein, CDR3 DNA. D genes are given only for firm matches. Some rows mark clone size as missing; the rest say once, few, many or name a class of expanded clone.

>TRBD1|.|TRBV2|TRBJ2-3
CASLRDRDTDTQYF
TGTGCCAGCCTCCGGGACAGGGATACAGATACGCAGTATTTT
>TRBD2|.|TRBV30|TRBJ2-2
CAWSVSGGPTGELFF
TGTGCCTGGAGTGTTAGCGGGGGACCCACCGGGGAGCTGTTTTTT
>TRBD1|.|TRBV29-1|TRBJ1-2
CSVVGQGLYGYTF
TGCAGCGTTGTGGGACAGGGATTGTATGGCTACACCTTC
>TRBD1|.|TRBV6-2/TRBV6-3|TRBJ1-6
CASSYPGGMSSPLHF
TGTGCCAGCAGTTATCCAGGGGGGATGAGTTCACCCCTCCACTTT
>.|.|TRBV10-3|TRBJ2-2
CATLLDSTGELFF
TGTGCCACTCTACTTGACAGCACCGGGGAGCTGTTTTTT
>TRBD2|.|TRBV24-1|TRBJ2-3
CATSFSGAGTDTQYF
TGTGCCACCAGTTTTAGCGGGGCAGGCACAGATACGCAGTATTTT
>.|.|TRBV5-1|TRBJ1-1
CASSLGWQRDTEAFF
TGCGCCAGCAGCTTGGGTTGGCAGCGGGACACTGAAGCTTTCTTT
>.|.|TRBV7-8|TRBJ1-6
CASSLGGKIGRSYNSPLHF
TGTGCCAGCAGCTTAGGAGGGAAAATTGGGAGGTCCTATAATTCACCCCTCCACTTT
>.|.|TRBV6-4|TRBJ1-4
CAGPEGRVQKLFF
TGTGCCGGGCCGGAGGGGCGCGTGCAAAAACTGTTTTTT
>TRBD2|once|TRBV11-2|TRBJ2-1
CASSYRGGSYNEQFF
TGTGCCAGCAGCTACCGCGGGGGTTCCTACAATGAGCAGTTCTTC
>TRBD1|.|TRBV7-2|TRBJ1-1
CAETTGGAVNTEAFF
TGTGCCGAGACAACAGGGGGCGCGGTGAACACTGAAGCTTTCTTT
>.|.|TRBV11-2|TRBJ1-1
CASSLVGGYTEAFF
TGTGCCAGCAGCTTAGTTGGCGGTTACACTGAAGCTTTCTTT
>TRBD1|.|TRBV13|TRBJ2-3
CASSRFERTGVTDTQYF
TGTGCCAGCAGCCGGTTCGAACGGACAGGGGTCACAGATACGCAGTATTTT
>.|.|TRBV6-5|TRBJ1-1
CASTLTTGTEAFF
TGTGCCAGCACTCTAACTACGGGCACTGAAGCTTTCTTT
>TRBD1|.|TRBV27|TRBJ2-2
CASSIGDRGSNTGELFF
TGTGCCAGCAGTATAGGGGACAGGGGTTCGAACACCGGGGAGCTGTTTTTT
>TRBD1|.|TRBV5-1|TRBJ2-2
CASSLEQGAHTGELFF
TGCGCCAGCAGCTTGGAACAGGGGGCCCACACCGGGGAGCTGTTTTTT
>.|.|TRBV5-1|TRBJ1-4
CASSLFAGGEEKLFF
TGCGCCAGCAGCTTGTTTGCCGGGGGGGAAGAAAAACTGTTTTTT
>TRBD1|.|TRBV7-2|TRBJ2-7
CASSLGQGSSYEQYF
TGTGCCAGCAGCTTAGGACAGGGATCCTCCTACGAGCAGTACTTC
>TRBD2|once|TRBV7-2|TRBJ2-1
CASSGDYINEQFF
TGTGCCAGCAGCGGGGACTACATCAATGAGCAGTTCTTC
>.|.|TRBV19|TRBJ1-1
CASSIVAVNTEAFF
TGTGCCAGTAGTATAGTAGCAGTGAACACTGAAGCTTTCTTT
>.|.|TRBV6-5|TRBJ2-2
CASKTVGTGELFF
TGTGCCAGCAAGACAGTAGGCACCGGGGAGCTGTTTTTT
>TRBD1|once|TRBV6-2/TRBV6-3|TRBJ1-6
CASSLLTGNSPLHF
TGTGCCAGCAGTCTGTTGACAGGGAATTCACCCCTCCACTTT
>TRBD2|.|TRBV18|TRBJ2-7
CASSPQGLAGTYEQYF
TGTGCCAGCTCACCTCAGGGACTAGCGGGGACCTACGAGCAGTACTTC
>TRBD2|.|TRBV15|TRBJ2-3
CATSRDRGVDTQYF
TGTGCCACCAGCAGAGATCGGGGGGTAGATACGCAGTATTTT
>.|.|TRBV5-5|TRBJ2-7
CASSFRESYEQYF
TGTGCCAGCAGCTTTAGGGAGTCCTACGAGCAGTACTTC
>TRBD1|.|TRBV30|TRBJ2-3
CAWSDRGRDTDTQYF
TGTGCCTGGAGCGACAGGGGGCGAGACACAGATACGCAGTATTTT
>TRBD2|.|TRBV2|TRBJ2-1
CASLAGGPTEQFF
TGTGCCAGTCTAGCGGGGGGGCCTACTGAGCAGTTCTTC
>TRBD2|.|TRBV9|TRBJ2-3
CASSPREGAGGGRRTDTQYF
TGTGCCAGCAGCCCCCGGGAGGGAGCGGGGGGTGGGAGACGCACAGATACGCAGTATTTT
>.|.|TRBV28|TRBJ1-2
CASSLDGLNYGYTF
TGTGCCAGCAGTTTAGACGGACTTAACTATGGCTACACCTTC
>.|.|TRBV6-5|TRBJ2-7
CASRMMRDSYEQYF
TGTGCCAGCCGAATGATGCGGGACAGCTACGAGCAGTACTTC
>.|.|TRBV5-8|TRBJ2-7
CASSFYRDVYEQYF
TGTGCCAGCAGCTTCTACCGGGATGTTTACGAGCAGTACTTC
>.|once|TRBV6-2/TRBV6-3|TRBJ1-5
CASSYSAGAGRLNQPQHF
TGTGCCAGCAGTTACTCGGCGGGTGCGGGCCGCCTTAATCAGCCCCAGCATTTT
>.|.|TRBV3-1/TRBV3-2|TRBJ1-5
CASSQESGGPNQPQHF
TGTGCCAGCAGCCAAGAATCTGGAGGCCCCAATCAGCCCCAGCATTTT
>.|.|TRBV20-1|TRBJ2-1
CSASGAGGYNEQFF
TGCAGTGCTAGTGGGGCAGGGGGGTACAATGAGCAGTTCTTC
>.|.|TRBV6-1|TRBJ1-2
CASSEGQATNYGYTF
TGTGCCAGCAGTGAAGGGCAGGCGACTAACTATGGCTACACCTTC
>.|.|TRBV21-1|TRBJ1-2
CASTEGLDRDSGGYTF
TGTGCCAGCACCGAGGGTCTAGACAGGGATTCAGGAGGCTACACCTTC
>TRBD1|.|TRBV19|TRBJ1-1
CASSKGTGLLGDTEAFF
TGTGCCAGTAGTAAAGGGACAGGCCTCCTCGGGGACACTGAAGCTTTCTTT
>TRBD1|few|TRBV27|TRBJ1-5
CASNSPGQGASQPQHF
TGTGCCAGCAACTCCCCGGGACAGGGGGCGTCTCAGCCCCAGCATTTT
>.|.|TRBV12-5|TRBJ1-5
CASGLIPGVGQPQHF
TGTGCTAGTGGTTTGATTCCGGGGGTGGGTCAGCCCCAGCATTTT
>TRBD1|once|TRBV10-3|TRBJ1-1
CAISEFDRGQAAFF
TGTGCCATCAGTGAGTTCGACAGGGGGCAAGCAGCTTTCTTT
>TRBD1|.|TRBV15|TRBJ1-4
CATSREGNRGPEKLFF
TGTGCCACCAGCAGAGAGGGGAACAGGGGGCCAGAAAAACTGTTTTTT
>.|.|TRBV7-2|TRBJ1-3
CASSSTGGSGNTIYF
TGTGCCAGCAGCTCGACGGGAGGCTCTGGAAACACCATATATTTT
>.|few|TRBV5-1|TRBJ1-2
CASSLYSGLKDYGYTF
TGCGCCAGCAGCTTGTACTCGGGACTGAAAGACTATGGCTACACCTTC
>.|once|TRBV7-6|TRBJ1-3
CASSLGGNGGNTIYF
TGTGCCAGCAGCCTCGGCGGTAACGGTGGAAACACCATATATTTT
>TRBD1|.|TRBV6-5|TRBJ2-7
CASSKPGQGSYEQYF
TGTGCCAGCTCCAAGCCGGGACAGGGCTCCTACGAGCAGTACTTC
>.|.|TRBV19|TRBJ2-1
CASTKAGALSYNEQFF
TGTGCCAGTACCAAGGCGGGGGCCCTCTCCTACAATGAGCAGTTCTTC
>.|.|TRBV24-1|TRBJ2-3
CATSDSWADTQYF
TGTGCCACCAGTGACTCCTGGGCGGATACGCAGTATTTT
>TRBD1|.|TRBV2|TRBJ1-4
CASSARQGIDNEKLFF
TGTGCCAGCAGTGCGAGACAGGGGATAGATAATGAAAAACTGTTTTTT
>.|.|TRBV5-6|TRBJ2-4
CASSSDGGNIQYF
TGTGCCAGCAGCTCCGATGGGGGGAACATTCAGTACTTC
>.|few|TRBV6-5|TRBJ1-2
CASSLRGGGPYGYTF
TGTGCCAGCAGCCTCCGTGGTGGGGGCCCGTATGGCTACACCTTC